This T cell receptor (beta chain) was documented in a study of T-cell reconstitution after alpha-beta-depleted transplantation in children. Germline V CDR1 and CDR2: MDHEN, SYDVKM. The CDR3 consists of 15 residues. Preparation of the TCRbeta library was carried out with unique molecular identifiers. In TCRdb, the PCR reads were re-called with MiXCR into one record per CDR3 protein. The data hold 200,000 to 250,000 distinct CDR3 sequences, with around 12% observed a single time. Worth noting for this clonotype: A much larger clone lies a single base off, so this may be a read error.

The chain recombines TRBV28 with TRBJ1-2; 9 bases are shared with TRBD1. This sequence was found in a human donor who donated a stem cell graft to a child with acute lymphoblastic leukemia. This sample comprised PBMCs from the stem cell graft donor, obtained from the stem cell graft. For the CDR3, the DNA is TGTGCCAGCAGCCTACAGGGGGCGCCTAACTATGGCTGCACCTTC. Its protein is CASSLQGAPNYGCTF.